Below, 3 T cell receptor beta chains from the same sample are listed, as sequenced in a study of cytomegalovirus exposure and HLA in healthy donors. PCR amplification relied on 60 Vbeta primers (plus 13 Jbeta primers). Method: immunoSEQ multiplex PCR; TCRdb's copy keeps in-frame clones and lacks some. The sample shows 110,000 or so clones, 70% to 85% of them seen only once. The sequencing input was PBMCs. The receptors stem from a woman between 45 and 60 years old in good health and CMV-seropositive.

The chain combines TRBV7-2 with TRBJ2-3; D unresolved. The V end was cut by 7 bases, the J end by 3 bases, with 5 bases between. The CDR3 runs 11 residues. The germline gives CDR1 SGHTA, CDR2 FQGNSA. DNA of the CDR3: TGTGCCAGCACGGAGACAGATACGCAGTATTTT. This codes for CASTETDTQYF.

To note about this clone: The junction does not match germline at one end; this may be a read error. The sample has other DNA sequences that encode this CDR3 too. V gene TRBV2 combines with J gene TRBJ1-6, with D unresolved. Germline V gives CDR1 SNHLY, CDR2 FYNNEI. The CDR3 spans 16 residues. Here the CDR3 reads CASSERQAGSNSPLHF. The CDR3 DNA sequence: TGTGCCAGTAGTGAAAGGCAGGCAGGCAGTAATTCACCCCTCCACTTT.

The rearrangement joins TRBV7-7 to TRBJ1-1, with TRBD1 matching 10 bases. With V trimmed by 3 bases and J by 4 bases, 2 bases remained unmatched. The CDR3 loop spans 14 amino acids. The germline V gene has CDR1 SSHAT and CDR2 FNYEAQ (reference sequence). The DNA of the CDR3 is TGTGCCAGCAGCTTTTGGGACAGGGGCACTGAAGCTTTCTTT. Amino acids: CASSFWDRGTEAFF.